This T cell receptor beta chain appears in the sequencing data of a study of graft-versus-host responses after intestinal transplantation. Overall study context: Anti-thymocyte globulin served as induction for all recipients, who then took tacrolimus and steroids for approximately 3 years. General study results and limits: Declines in HvG clones occurring early post-transplant were associated with peak circulating GvH clone levels.

Worth noting for this clone: Its antigen is undetermined.

Trimming cost V 7 bases and J 6 bases, with 6 bases left between them. Germline-derived CDR1 and CDR2 are LNHDA and SQIVND (reference sequence). The CDR3 is 11 amino acids. Repertoires were generated with immunoSEQ multiplex PCR, while TCRdb's copy carries only in-frame clones and drops some. Found here are 100,000 to 120,000 clones, approximately 92% of them singletons; the top ten hold around 0.55%. The source is a human donor who received an intestinal transplant. The sample in question was unstimulated CD8+ T cells sorted from spleen or lymph node cells, obtained before intestinal transplant. J is TRBJ2-2 and V is TRBV19; D is undetermined. The CDR3 loop reads CASNWAGELFF. The CDR3 coding sequence is TGTGCCAGTAACTGGGCCGGGGAGCTGTTTTTT.